These T cell receptor beta chains were read from a single sample in a study of shared clonotypes between healthy human individuals. This table comes from immunoSEQ multiplex PCR, and its TCRdb copy is limited to in-frame clones, with some not included. The sample lists hundreds of thousands of clones, less than 96% seen once, with approximately 0.062% in the top ten. Sample: naive CD4+ T cells sorted from blood. These receptor sequences come from a young woman in good health. The CDR3 runs from the conserved cysteine through the conserved F or W.

TRBV6-5	TRBJ2-5	CASAGVGETQYF
TRBV5-1	TRBJ2-3	CASSFFDRSTDTQYF
TRBV9	TRBJ2-7	CASSVGPDLGEQYF
TRBV27	TRBJ2-7	CASSWDRGTEQYF
TRBV6-6	TRBJ2-2	CASSPEVNGELFF
TRBV19	TRBJ1-1	CASSSPPGGTEAFF
TRBV5-1	TRBJ2-3	CASSLEGGSTDTQYF
TRBV12-2	TRBJ2-6	CASRLVFSGGANVLTF
TRBV10-3	TRBJ2-5	CAISEPRLEQYF
TRBV7-3	TRBJ2-3	CASTPPGTRGTDTQYF
TRBV19	TRBJ2-1	CASSSKSSYNEQFF
TRBV5-4	TRBJ2-5	CASSWGSNGRAQQTQYF
TRBV27	TRBJ1-1	CASSFRGSSTEAFF
TRBV28	TRBJ2-7	CASSLGGGHYEQYF
TRBV12-5	TRBJ1-4	CASGLVCGGESNEKLFF
TRBV5-1	TRBJ2-7	CASNVEAGGVGEQYF
TRBV28	TRBJ2-7	CASIRQGFVAEQYF
TRBV19	TRBJ2-1	CASSPQRLAGNEQFF
TRBV9	TRBJ2-3	CASSVRGLGDTQYF
TRBV4-2	TRBJ2-7	CASSFRGASGNSYEQYF
TRBV7-8	TRBJ2-1	CASSSIRTSGRVTEQFF
TRBV21-1	TRBJ2-7	CASSQDVPFRYEQYF
TRBV6-6	NA	CASSKDTGAYEQYF
TRBV28	TRBJ1-2	CASSSGERDGYTF
TRBV6-5	TRBJ2-1	CASSYSPAGANEQFF
TRBV11-2	TRBJ2-2	CASSVRTSGRVTGTGELFF
TRBV29-1	TRBJ2-5	CSVVRDSGWETQYF
TRBV28	TRBJ1-4	CASRRATGFTNEKLFF
TRBV10-1	TRBJ1-2	CASSELRNYGYTF
TRBV28	TRBJ1-5	CASSKPTRGNQPQHF
TRBV29-1	TRBJ1-1	CSVEPGFGDTEAFF
TRBV27	TRBJ2-3	CASSLREEQISQSTQYF
TRBV5-1	TRBJ2-7	CASSLVGRGPGGHEQYF
TRBV18	TRBJ2-1	CASSPSGWTRNYNEQFF